This is a list of T cell receptor beta chains from one sample in a study of cytomegalovirus exposure and HLA in healthy donors. The repertoire was sequenced with immunoSEQ multiplex PCR; TCRdb's copy has only in-frame clones and lacks some. The sample has under 150,000 clones; 65% to 80% are singletons. Sequencing was carried out using PBMCs. The receptor set was obtained from a woman aged 45 to 65 in good health and CMV-seropositive. Both conserved end residues are part of each CDR3. Fields, in order: J gene, clone size, V gene, D gene, CDR3 protein, CDR3 DNA. D genes are given only for firm matches. The listing skips clone size in some rows; elsewhere it reads once, few, many or a size class.

TRBJ2-3	-	TRBV7-3	-	CASSSGRWEGDVDTQYF	TGTGCCAGCAGCTCCGGGCGGTGGGAGGGGGACGTAGATACGCAGTATTTT
TRBJ2-5	-	TRBV7-9	-	CASPPVGLAETQYF	TGTGCCAGCCCCCCGGTAGGGCTAGCGGAGACCCAGTACTTC
TRBJ1-3	-	TRBV4-3	TRBD1	CASSPDRVKNTIYF	TGCGCCAGCAGCCCAGACAGGGTGAAAAACACCATATATTTT
TRBJ2-1	-	TRBV6-5	TRBD2	CASSYPSGGGYNEQFF	TGTGCCAGCAGTTATCCCTCCGGGGGGGGTTACAATGAGCAGTTCTTC
TRBJ1-5	-	TRBV28	TRBD1	CASISGQGDQPQHF	TGTGCCAGCATCTCCGGGCAGGGGGATCAGCCCCAGCATTTT
TRBJ1-2	-	TRBV4-1	-	CASSQASYGYTF	TGCGCCAGCAGCCAAGCCAGCTATGGCTACACCTTC
TRBJ2-3	-	TRBV7-8	TRBD1	CASSLDGTGPDTQYF	TGTGCCAGCAGCTTAGATGGGACAGGGCCCGATACGCAGTATTTT
TRBJ1-5	-	TRBV7-2	TRBD1	CASSSSQDRISNQPQHF	TGTGCCAGCAGCTCTAGCCAGGACAGGATTAGCAATCAGCCCCAGCATTTT
TRBJ2-1	-	TRBV18	TRBD2	CASSPSGGSYNEQFF	TGTGCCAGCTCCCCCAGCGGGGGCTCCTACAATGAGCAGTTCTTC
TRBJ2-7	-	TRBV6-1	-	CASSESRARGEQYF	TGTGCCAGCAGTGAATCCCGGGCTCGGGGCGAGCAGTACTTC
TRBJ1-3	-	TRBV5-4	-	CASSLFGESGNTIYF	TGTGCCAGCAGCTTGTTCGGGGAGTCTGGAAACACCATATATTTT
TRBJ2-3	-	TRBV4-2	-	CASSQDVGGVTDTQYF	TGTGCCAGCAGCCAAGATGTAGGGGGGGTCACAGATACGCAGTATTTT
TRBJ2-7	-	TRBV11-2	TRBD1	CASSPRTGSHEQYF	TGTGCCAGCAGCCCTAGGACAGGGAGCCACGAGCAGTACTTC
TRBJ2-7	once	TRBV7-9	-	CASSLGSGFAYEQYF	TGTGCCAGCAGCTTAGGGTCAGGGTTCGCCTACGAGCAGTACTTC
TRBJ2-7	-	TRBV9	-	CASNRVGYEQYF	TGTGCCAGCAATCGGGTTGGCTACGAGCAGTACTTC
TRBJ1-1	-	TRBV5-1	-	CASSPQGNTEAFF	TGCGCCAGCAGCCCGCAGGGGAACACTGAAGCTTTCTTT
TRBJ2-7	-	TRBV28	TRBD1	CASISYRDRVKEQYF	TGTGCCAGCATCTCGTATCGGGACAGGGTGAAAGAGCAGTACTTC
TRBJ1-2	-	TRBV5-1	TRBD1	CASSLDTGVDYGYTF	TGCGCCAGCAGCTTGGATACAGGGGTTGACTATGGCTACACCTTC
TRBJ1-5	-	TRBV7-8	TRBD1	CASSPRTGGAYSNQPQHF	TGTGCCAGCAGCCCCCGGACAGGGGGCGCGTATAGCAATCAGCCCCAGCATTTT
TRBJ1-1	-	TRBV15	-	CAASGGGRNAEAFF	TGTGCCGCCTCTGGGGGCGGGAGGAACGCTGAAGCTTTCTTT
TRBJ1-2	-	TRBV7-7	TRBD1	CASSPWASGTDYGYTF	TGTGCTAGCAGCCCCTGGGCCTCCGGGACAGACTATGGCTACACCTTC
TRBJ2-3	-	TRBV10-3	-	CAIKGVDSTDTQYF	TGTGCCATCAAGGGAGTAGATAGCACAGATACGCAGTATTTT